This is a list of T cell receptor beta chains from one sample in a study of blood T cell repertoires in COVID-19. The data were produced by immunoSEQ multiplex PCR, yet TCRdb's version contains in-frame clones alone and is incomplete. The table lists about 270,000 clones, around nine tenths of them singletons, with around 2.4% in the top ten. Sequencing input: PBMCs or T cells enriched from blood (not recorded which). Receptors originate from a woman younger than 30 who had recovered from COVID-19. CDR3s include the opening cysteine and the closing phenylalanine or tryptophan. Each record gives: V gene, clone size, D gene, J gene, CDR3 DNA, CDR3 protein. A D gene is named only where the DNA matches it firmly. The size of a clone is reported for some rows only, either as once, few or many, or as a class for expanded clones.

TRBV28	-	TRBD2	TRBJ2-4	TGTGCCAGCAGTTTTGGGCTAGCGGGCATACTAGCCAAAAACATTCAGTACTTC	CASSFGLAGILAKNIQYF
TRBV7-2	-	-	TRBJ1-5	TGTGCCAGCAGCTTAATGGGGGCTGGCAATCAGCCCCAGCATTTT	CASSLMGAGNQPQHF
TRBV9	-	-	TRBJ2-2	TGTGCCAGCAGCCTCTCACTGAACACCGGGGAGCTGTTTTTT	CASSLSLNTGELFF
TRBV27	-	TRBD1	TRBJ2-7	TGTGCCAGCAGTCCTACCGCCGGGACAGGGGGTGGCTACGAGCAGTACTTC	CASSPTAGTGGGYEQYF
TRBV7-6	-	TRBD2	TRBJ2-5	TGTGCCAGCAGCTTCCAATTCTCTTTGGTTTTGAGCGGGAGGGCCGAGACCCAGTACTTC	CASSFQFSLVLSGRAETQYF
TRBV30	-	-	TRBJ2-1	TGTGCCAGGACGAACTTAGGGGAACACAATGAGCAGTTCTTC	CARTNLGEHNEQFF
TRBV14	few	-	TRBJ2-7	TGTGCCAGCAGCCAACAGAACTACGAGCAGTACTTC	CASSQQNYEQYF
TRBV7-7	-	TRBD1	TRBJ1-5	TGTGCCAGCAGCTCGACAGGGAAGTCTCAGCCCCAGCATTTT	CASSSTGKSQPQHF
TRBV12-3/TRBV12-4	-	-	TRBJ2-7	TGTGCCAGCAGTTTTGTAGATGGAGGCGAGCAGTACTTC	CASSFVDGGEQYF
TRBV7-8	-	-	TRBJ1-1	TGTGCCAGCAGCCCCAGGGTGGAGACTGAAGCTTTCTTT	CASSPRVETEAFF
TRBV6-2/TRBV6-3	few	TRBD1	TRBJ2-5	TGTGCCAGCAGCCCAACCCTCGGGACAGGGCTAAAAGAGACCCAGTACTTC	CASSPTLGTGLKETQYF
TRBV21-1	-	-	TRBJ1-5	TGTGCCAGCAGCCCTGGAGCTCAAGGTTTTAGAAGCAATCAGCCCCAGCATTTT	CASSPGAQGFRSNQPQHF
TRBV2	-	TRBD2	TRBJ2-1	TGTGCCAGCAGAAAACTAGCGGCCTCCTACAATGAGCAGTTCTTC	CASRKLAASYNEQFF
TRBV7-2	-	TRBD2	TRBJ2-3	TGTGCCAGCAGCCCCACGCGACTAGCGGGAGAAAATACGCAGTATTTT	CASSPTRLAGENTQYF
TRBV29-1	-	TRBD1	TRBJ1-1	TGCAGCGTTGAGGGACAGAGAATGAACACTGAAGCTTTCTTT	CSVEGQRMNTEAFF
TRBV24-1	-	-	TRBJ2-1	TGTGCCACCAGTGATTTTGGGGCCACCACGTTCTTC	CATSDFGATTFF
TRBV4-1	few	TRBD1	TRBJ2-7	TGCGCCAGCAGCCGTACGGGACAGGGCTACGAGCAGTACTTC	CASSRTGQGYEQYF
TRBV6-2/TRBV6-3	-	-	TRBJ2-1	TGTGCCAGCAGTTCCTATAAAGGAGCGCCGCAGTTCTTC	CASSSYKGAPQFF
TRBV30	-	TRBD2	TRBJ2-5	TGTGCCTGGATAACCTGGACTAGCGGGAGGGCCGGGGAGACCCAGTACTTC	CAWITWTSGRAGETQYF
TRBV5-1	-	-	TRBJ1-1	TGCGCCAGCAGCTTATCAGGGGACACTGAAGCTTTCTTT	CASSLSGDTEAFF
TRBV28	-	TRBD2	TRBJ2-1	TGTGCCAGCAGTCACGGGACTAGCCCGGTCTATGAGCAGTTCTTC	CASSHGTSPVYEQFF
TRBV7-9	-	TRBD2	TRBJ2-1	TGTGCCAGCAGCCCCCCACTAGCGGAGAGTCTCGGTGAGCAGTTCTTC	CASSPPLAESLGEQFF
TRBV7-9	-	-	TRBJ2-5	TGTGCCAGCAGCTCGTCTGAACCAGGGGAAGAGACCCAGTACTTC	CASSSSEPGEETQYF
TRBV10-1	-	-	TRBJ2-3	TGCGCCAGCAGTGAGGCAAGGGGAGGCGGCACAGATACGCAGTATTTT	CASSEARGGGTDTQYF
TRBV11-3	few	-	TRBJ1-1	TGTGCCAGCAGCCAAATGACTAACACTGAAGCTTTCTTT	CASSQMTNTEAFF
TRBV10-3	few	TRBD1	TRBJ1-5	TGTGCCATCAGTCGGACAGGGGGCAATCAGCCCCAGCATTTT	CAISRTGGNQPQHF
TRBV3-1/TRBV3-2	-	TRBD2	TRBJ2-7	TGTGCCAGCAGCCAAACTAGCGGGAGTTATTACGAGCAGTACTTC	CASSQTSGSYYEQYF
TRBV6-4	-	TRBD1	TRBJ2-3	TGTGCCAGCCGACAAGGACAGGAGTCCACAGATACGCAGTATTTT	CASRQGQESTDTQYF
TRBV27	-	-	TRBJ1-6	TGTGCCAGCAGCCCCCCCCCAGGGGCCGTTAATTCACCCCTCCACTTT	CASSPPPGAVNSPLHF
TRBV28	-	-	TRBJ2-3	TGTGCCACAAAAGGGGGGGAGACAGATACGCAGTATTTT	CATKGGETDTQYF
TRBV11-2	-	TRBD2	TRBJ2-5	TGTGCCAGCAGCTTACGCCTAGCGGGAGGGCCGTTCAACGAGACCCAGTACTTC	CASSLRLAGGPFNETQYF
TRBV2	-	TRBD1	TRBJ1-5	TGTGCCAGCAGTGAGTCCGGACAGGGGAATCAGCCCCAGCATTTT	CASSESGQGNQPQHF
TRBV27	-	-	TRBJ2-7	TGTGCCAGCACCTCCTTTGACAGGAGCCCCTACGAGCAGTACTTC	CASTSFDRSPYEQYF
TRBV23-1	-	-	TRBJ2-4	TGCGCCAGCAGTCCAGTCAGGGGTGATGGCGAAAACATTCAGTACTTC	CASSPVRGDGENIQYF
TRBV6-5	-	-	TRBJ1-1	TGTGCCAGCAGTTATGAGAGCGAAAGCGGCCACGAAGCTTTCTTT	CASSYESESGHEAFF
TRBV30	-	-	TRBJ1-3	TGTGCTCGGACGGGGACTGGAAACACCATATATTTT	CARTGTGNTIYF
TRBV7-6	-	-	TRBJ1-5	TGTGCCAGCAGCTCGACAGGAGGTTTGGAGCCCCAGCATTTT	CASSSTGGLEPQHF
TRBV19	few	TRBD1	TRBJ2-3	TGTGCCAGTACGACAGGGGGCGGAACAGATACGCAGTATTTT	CASTTGGGTDTQYF